These 18 T cell receptor beta chains were all obtained from the same sample, sequenced in a study of T-cell reconstitution after alpha-beta-depleted transplantation in children. Preparation of the TCRbeta library was carried out with unique molecular identifiers. One entry per CDR3 protein results from TCRdb running MiXCR on the PCR reads. This sample has 440,000 or so distinct CDR3 sequences, with over 40% found just once. The sequences come from PBMCs, collected before TCRalphabeta/CD19-depleted stem cell transplant. The receptors come from a girl aged 2-9 years with aplastic anemia, due to receive a stem cell transplant.

CDR3 DNA: TGCGCCAGCAGCCAAGAGGTAGGACCAGCCTACGAGCAGTACTTC. Translated: CASSQEVGPAYEQYF. The chain links TRBV4-1 to TRBJ2-7; D is ambiguous. V lost 0 bases and J lost 2, with 11 bases in between. Per germline, CDR1 MGHRA and CDR2 YSYEKL. The CDR3 covers 15 residues.

This clonotype came up many times. The CDR3: CASSLYPMNTEAFF. In DNA form, the CDR3 reads TGTGCCAGCAGCCTCTACCCAATGAACACTGAAGCTTTCTTT. The genes are TRBV7-2 and TRBJ1-1, with unresolved D. Between the trimmed V and J ends, which lost 5 bases and 0 bases, there was a span of 10 bases. The germline V gene encodes CDR1 SGHTA and CDR2 FQGNSA. This CDR3 has 14 residues. Full variable domain (outside the CDR3, taken from reference TRBV7-2 and TRBJ1-1): GAGVSQSPSNKVTEKGKDVELRCDPISGHTALYWYRQSLGQGLEFLIYFQGNSAPDKSGLPSDRFSAERTGGSVSTLTIQRTQQEDSAVYLCASSLYPMNTEAFFGQGTRLTVV.

This clonotype appeared once. V is TRBV29-1 and J is TRBJ1-3; 8 bases are shared with TRBD1. The CDR3 covers 14 residues. Unmatched junction bases numbered 2, after V lost 4 bases and J lost 0 bases. Looked up from germline, CDR1 is SQVTM and CDR2 is ANQGSEA. The CDR3 DNA sequence: TGCAGCGTTGGGACAGGGTCCTCTGGAAACACCATATATTTT. Protein: CSVGTGSSGNTIYF.

The chain is built from TRBV3-1 and TRBJ2-1, with D maybe TRBD2 (6 bases). The CDR3 is 15 amino acids. The germline V gene encodes CDR1 LGHDT and CDR2 YNNKEL (reference sequence). Trimming shortened V by 1 base and J by 2 bases, and 9 bases separated the two germline ends. The CDR3 is CASSQVGSPYNEQFF. In DNA form, the CDR3 reads TGTGCCAGCAGCCAAGTCGGGAGCCCCTACAATGAGCAGTTCTTC.

This clonotype has only a few counts. The rearrangement links TRBV4-1 to TRBJ2-3; 15 positions agree with TRBD2. This CDR3 has 16 amino acids. In germline, CDR1 is MGHRA, CDR2 YSYEKL. V dropped 5 bases and J dropped 5; count of bases not matched to a gene: 5. This CDR3 is CASSSRTSGREDTQYF. DNA for the CDR3: TGCGCCAGCAGCAGCCGGACTAGCGGGAGGGAAGATACGCAGTATTTT.

CDR3 sequence: CSARDGRQSADQPQHF. In DNA, the CDR3 is TGCAGTGCTAGAGATGGACGGCAGAGCGCAGATCAGCCCCAGCATTTT. The chain couples TRBV20-1 to TRBJ1-5; the D is unclear. Trimming stripped 0 bases from V and 5 bases from J, with 17 bases between. The CDR3 runs 16 residues. Germline values: CDR1 DFQATT, CDR2 SNEGSKA (reference sequence).

In DNA form, the CDR3 reads TGTGCCAGCAGTGATCGGGAAAGGTCCTACGAGCCTTACTTC. Translation: CASSDRERSYEPYF. This sequence joins TRBV2 and TRBJ2-7; tentative D call: TRBD2 (5 bases). The CDR3 runs to 14 residues. From germline, CDR1 is SNHLY and CDR2 FYNNEI. V was cut by 3 bases and J by 13 bases, with 22 bases left in between.

This clonotype was seen many times. V usage is TRBV4-1 and J usage is TRBJ2-3; D gene uncertain. Germline values: CDR1 MGHRA, CDR2 YSYEKL. The CDR3 spans 14 residues. Trimming removed 3 bases at V and 4 bases at J, with 11 bases between. The CDR3 loop is CASSQSFTADTQYF. As DNA, the CDR3 is TGCGCCAGCAGCCAGTCATTTACGGCAGATACGCAGTATTTT.

This sequence joins TRBV6-1 and TRBJ2-7, with 9 bases matching TRBD2. The junction had 11 bases not matched to a gene; V was cut back by 6 bases and J by 2 bases. Germline CDR1 and CDR2: MNHNS and SASEGT. The CDR3 has 16 residues. This chain's CDR3 is CASSPWKLAGTYEQYF. The CDR3 coding sequence is TGTGCCAGCAGCCCTTGGAAGCTAGCGGGGACCTACGAGCAGTACTTC.

This clonotype occurred a few times. This chain links TRBV9 with TRBJ2-3, with D tentatively TRBD2 (5 bases). This CDR3 comprises 17 residues. CDR1 and CDR2 from the germline V gene are SGDLS and YYNGEE. Trimming shortened V by 0 bases and J by 2 bases, and 16 bases separated the two germline ends. Here the CDR3 DNA reads TGTGCCAGCAGCGTAGCTGCGTCTAGCTCAGCCACAGATACGCAGTATTTT. Amino acid sequence: CASSVAASSSATDTQYF.

This clonotype was counted only a few times. V usage is TRBV4-1 and J usage is TRBJ2-7; D may match TRBD1 or TRBD2 (6 bases each). V was trimmed by 1 base and J by 4 bases, leaving 14 bases between them. Looked up from germline, CDR1 is MGHRA and CDR2 is YSYEKL. The CDR3 is made up of 15 amino acids. CDR3 sequence reads: CASSQVQGGGYEQYF. The CDR3 DNA follows: TGCGCCAGCAGCCAAGTACAGGGAGGCGGATACGAGCAGTACTTC.

This clonotype has only a few counts. V usage is TRBV7-9 and J usage is TRBJ2-1; D remains ambiguous. The CDR3 contains 17 residues. Germline V gene data show CDR1 as SEHNR and CDR2 as FQNEAQ (reference sequence). Trimming stripped 0 bases from V and 3 bases from J, with 15 bases between. The DNA of the CDR3 is TGTGCCAGCAGCTTAGCTTTTTTGGGCGGAGACTACAATGAGCAGTTCTTC. This gives the protein CASSLAFLGGDYNEQFF.

A few counts support this clonotype. The chain carries TRBV27 and TRBJ2-7, with TRBD1 as a possible D gene (5 bases). The germline V gene encodes CDR1 MNHEY and CDR2 SMNVEV (reference sequence). This CDR3 contains 13 residues. V lost 2 bases, J lost 5 bases, and 10 bases lay in between. In DNA, the CDR3 is TGTGCCAGCAGTTTAAACAGGTTGAACGAGCAGTACTTC. Protein product: CASSLNRLNEQYF.

This clonotype appeared once. The chain couples TRBV5-1 to TRBJ2-1; 13 nucleotides agree with TRBD2. Germline V gene lookup returns CDR1 SGHRS and CDR2 YFSETQ. This CDR3 has 16 amino acids. With V trimmed by 5 bases and J by 5 bases, 7 bases remained unmatched. The CDR3: CASRRGTSGAHNEQFF. CDR3 DNA sequence: TGCGCCAGCAGAAGGGGGACTAGCGGGGCGCACAATGAGCAGTTCTTC. Combining the CDR3 with reference TRBV5-1 and TRBJ2-1 gives the whole variable domain KAGVTQTPRYLIKTRGQQVTLSCSPISGHRSVSWYQQTPGQGLQFLFEYFSETQRNKGNFPGRFSGRQFSNSRSEMNVSTLELGDSALYLCASRRGTSGAHNEQFFGPGTRLTVL.

This clonotype was detected ten times or more. The rearrangement uses TRBV12-3 or TRBV12-4 and TRBJ1-1; D may be TRBD1 (5 bases). This CDR3 region has 10 residues. The ends were cut back, 8 bases at V and 4 bases at J, with 5 bases in the middle. CDR3: CASQGTEAFF. For the CDR3, the DNA is TGTGCCAGCCAGGGCACTGAAGCTTTCTTT.

V and J are TRBV4-2 and TRBJ2-5; TRBD2 matches at 9 bases. The CDR3 has 16 residues. The J segment lost 2 bases and the V segment lost 0 bases, leaving 4 bases of the junction unmatched. The germline CDR1 and CDR2 sequences are LGHNA and YNFKEQ. The CDR3 DNA follows: TGTGCCAGCAGCCAAGAGAAAACTAGCGGGCAAGAGACCCAGTACTTC. It is translated as CASSQEKTSGQETQYF.

This clonotype was counted only a few times. The chain couples TRBV20-1 to TRBJ1-2, with D tentatively TRBD1 (5 bases). Germline CDR1 reads DFQATT; CDR2 reads SNEGSKA (reference sequence). There are 14 residues in the CDR3. With 2 bases removed from V and 13 bases from J, the gap between germline ends came to 23 bases. CDR3 in amino acids: CSARPLTRAPTPTF. Written as DNA, the CDR3 is TGCAGTGCTAGACCTCTTACCAGGGCACCCACTCCCACCTTC.

There are many counts of this clonotype. J is TRBJ2-1 and V is TRBV7-9; D unclear. Trimming took off 5 bases at V and 7 bases at J, with 12 bases between the two ends. This CDR3 spans 13 amino acids. Germline lookup yields CDR1 SEHNR and CDR2 FQNEAQ (reference sequence). DNA for the CDR3: TGTGCCAGCAGCCCCCCCCGAGCGAATGAGCAGTTCTTC. Protein product: CASSPPRANEQFF.